The 16 T cell receptor beta chains in this list originate from one sample, sequenced in a study of blood T cell repertoires in COVID-19 (dated by TCRdb to 2020 to 2022). Receptor amplification or capture employed the immunoSEQ multiplex PCR assay. TCRdb stores this immuneACCESS table with in-frame sequences only. Part of the clones is absent; in the studies checked, under half of the shortfall reflects unresolved V genes, and no reason is known for the rest. This sample holds under 250,000 clones; roughly 85% were observed only once. Together, the top ten hold more than 2% of the sample. The sequenced sample was peripheral blood. These TCRs come from a woman in her sixties or seventies with COVID-19, enrolled during active disease.

This rearrangement joins TRBV6-5 to TRBJ2-7, with 7 positions matching TRBD1. Germline V gives CDR1 MNHEY, CDR2 SVGAGI. The V and J ends lost 4 bases and 8 bases, in that order; junction bases with no gene match: 14. The CDR3 has 15 residues. CDR3 nucleotides: TGTGCCAGCAGTTTCGACCCGGGACAGAACTTAAAGCAGTACTTC. It is translated as CASSFDPGQNLKQYF.

This chain's CDR3 is CASRSWEVETQYF. The CDR3 bases are TGTGCCAGCAGGTCTTGGGAGGTGGAGACCCAGTACTTC. The chain recombines TRBV6-5 with TRBJ2-5; possible D gene TRBD2, 6 bases. The CDR3 covers 13 residues. Trimming removed 6 bases from V and 5 bases from J, with 13 bases in between. Germline V lookup: CDR1 MNHEY, CDR2 SVGAGI.

The chain has TRBV5-1 and TRBJ2-1, with 14 bases lining up with TRBD2. This CDR3 comprises 16 residues. Per the germline V gene, CDR1 is SGHRS and CDR2 is YFSETQ. After removal of 4 bases from V and 5 bases from J, the junction contained 5 bases not matched to a gene. CDR3 amino acids: CASSTRLAGGNNEQFF. CDR3 DNA sequence: TGCGCCAGCAGCACCAGACTAGCGGGAGGGAACAATGAGCAGTTCTTC.

The rearrangement joins TRBV5-5 to TRBJ2-2; weak D call: TRBD1 (6 bases). Germline values: CDR1 SGHKS, CDR2 YYEKEE (reference sequence). V was clipped by 2 bases and J by 2 bases, with 13 bases between them. The CDR3 spans 16 residues. The CDR3 reads CASSFEQGRNTGELFF. The CDR3 nucleotides read TGTGCCAGCAGCTTCGAGCAGGGGAGAAACACCGGGGAGCTGTTTTTT.

The V and J genes are TRBV7-2 and TRBJ2-5, with TRBD1 matching 9 bases. The V and J ends lost 3 bases and 5 bases, in that order; junction bases with no gene match: 7. Germline assignment: CDR1 SGHTA and CDR2 FQGNSA. The CDR3 sequence is 15 residues long. The CDR3 spells CASSFEQGAWETQYF. CDR3 bases: TGTGCCAGCAGCTTTGAACAGGGGGCGTGGGAGACCCAGTACTTC.

This clone was seen only once. This chain uses TRBV2 with TRBJ1-1, with a possible D match to TRBD1 (5 bases). V shed 9 bases and J shed 14 bases, with 22 bases lying between them. The CDR3 consists of 12 residues. Looked up from germline, CDR1 is SNHLY and CDR2 is FYNNEI. The CDR3: CASGGTSGWKFF. Written as DNA, the CDR3 is TGTGCCAGTGGCGGGACCTCCGGTTGGAAGTTCTTT.

This clone was observed a handful of times. The chain recombines TRBV7-9 with TRBJ2-7; D is perhaps TRBD1 (5 bases). From germline, CDR1 is SEHNR and CDR2 FQNEAQ (reference sequence). Trimming took 1 base from V and 6 from J, leaving 13 bases between them. The CDR3 extends over 14 amino acids. This CDR3 reads CASSLGQGLGEQYF. DNA for the CDR3: TGTGCCAGCAGCTTAGGGCAGGGCCTAGGCGAGCAGTACTTC.

The genes are TRBV7-2 and TRBJ1-5, with D perhaps matching TRBD1 (5 bases). The germline gives CDR1 SGHTA, CDR2 FQGNSA. The ends were cut back, 1 base at V and 6 bases at J, with 13 bases in the middle. The CDR3 consists of 15 residues. The CDR3 protein is CASSLGSGWTQPQHF. The CDR3 nucleotides are TGTGCCAGCAGCTTAGGTTCAGGGTGGACTCAGCCCCAGCATTTT.

This rearrangement joins TRBV11-3 to TRBJ2-7, with TRBD2 as a possible D gene (6 bases). From germline, CDR1 is SGHNT and CDR2 YENEEA. This CDR3 is built from 17 residues. Trimming shortened V by 1 base and J by 0 bases, and 16 bases separated the two germline ends. The DNA of the CDR3 is TGTGCCAGCAGCTTAGTGCACCGGGACTCCAGCTCCTACGAGCAGTACTTC. Its translation: CASSLVHRDSSSYEQYF.

The chain combines TRBV10-3 with TRBJ1-5; 8 bases agree with TRBD1. This CDR3 region has 13 residues. Trimming at V came to 4 bases and at J to 4 bases, leaving 0 bases not matched to a gene. CDR1 ENHRY and CDR2 SYGVKD come from the germline V gene. CDR3 sequence: CAISGTGNQPQHF. The DNA for the CDR3 is TGTGCCATCAGTGGGACAGGGAATCAGCCCCAGCATTTT.

The chain joins TRBV9 to TRBJ2-1; a weak D match, TRBD2 (6 bases). CDR1 and CDR2 from the germline V gene are SGDLS and YYNGEE. Trimming took off 1 base at V and 10 bases at J, with 15 bases between the two ends. The CDR3 consists of 14 residues. CDR3 bases: TGTGCCAGCAGCGTAATACCGGGAGTTCGGGAGCAGTTCTTC. Its protein is CASSVIPGVREQFF.

The V and J genes are TRBV6-5 and TRBJ1-1, with a possible D match to TRBD1 (5 bases). This CDR3 has 11 amino acids. Trimming removed 6 bases from V and 7 bases from J, with 9 bases in between. CDR1 and CDR2 (germline): MNHEY, SVGAGI. CDR3 coding DNA: TGTGCCAGCAGGCAAGGGGTTGAAGCTTTCTTT. Its protein product is CASRQGVEAFF.

V is TRBV4-2 and J is TRBJ1-5; 8 bases are shared with TRBD1. Germline CDR1 LGHNA, CDR2 YNFKEQ. The V segment lost 1 base and the J segment 7 bases; nucleotides outside the gene matches: 6. The CDR3 runs 15 residues. The CDR3 is CASSQGQGPQQPQHF. CDR3 coding DNA: TGTGCCAGCAGCCAAGGACAGGGGCCACAGCAGCCCCAGCATTTT.

The chain recombines TRBV19 with TRBJ2-5; 9 bases map to TRBD2. Germline loops: CDR1 LNHDA, CDR2 SQIVND (reference sequence). This CDR3 comprises 16 residues. V lost 3 bases and J lost 5; bases outside the gene matches: 10. The CDR3 here is CASSIGSSGVYETQYF. The DNA of the CDR3 is TGTGCCAGTAGTATCGGGTCTAGCGGGGTATATGAGACCCAGTACTTC.

The chain combines TRBV7-8 with TRBJ1-2, with TRBD1 as a possible D gene (5 bases). Trimming removed 1 base from V and 2 bases from J, with 5 bases in between. CDR1 SGHVS and CDR2 FQNEAQ come from the germline V gene. The CDR3 totals 13 residues. Here the CDR3 DNA reads TGTGCCAGCAGCTTAGGACAGAACTATGGCTACACCTTC. Protein: CASSLGQNYGYTF. The variable domain in full, with the rest retrieved from reference TRBV7-8 and TRBJ1-2, is GAGVSQSPRYKVAKRGQDVALRCDPISGHVSLFWYQQALGQGPEFLTYFQNEAQLDKSGLPSDRFFAERPEGSVSTLKIQRTQQEDSAVYLCASSLGQNYGYTFGSGTRLTVV.

The chain joins TRBV7-6 to TRBJ2-7, with a weak D call TRBD2 (6 bases). V lost 1 base and J lost 2, with 15 bases in between. The length of the CDR3 is 16 residues. Germline values: CDR1 SGHVS, CDR2 FNYEAQ. CDR3 nucleotide sequence: TGTGCCAGCAGCTTAGATGGACGGGGGACCCCCTACGAGCAGTACTTC. The encoded protein is CASSLDGRGTPYEQYF.